The rows below give T cell receptor beta chains drawn from one sample of a study of blood T cell repertoires in COVID-19. Method: immunoSEQ multiplex PCR; TCRdb's copy keeps in-frame clones and lacks some. Of about 260,000 clones in the sample, around 90% were seen once. The source material was PBMCs or T cells enriched from blood (not recorded which). These receptors all come from a woman between 45 and 65 years old who had recovered from COVID-19. Both conserved end residues are part of each CDR3. The D gene is left open where the match is weak. Rows may omit the clone size; those that give it use once, few, many or a size class.

CDR3	DNA	D	V	size	J
CASTRTGSQETQYF	TGTGCCAGCACCCGAACTGGGAGCCAAGAGACCCAGTACTTC	-	TRBV2	-	TRBJ2-5
CASSQDRSGAGADTQYF	TGCGCCAGCAGCCAAGATCGTTCGGGGGCGGGAGCAGATACGCAGTATTTT	-	TRBV4-3	-	TRBJ2-3
CAWNSGGDTQYF	TGTGCCTGGAATTCGGGAGGTGATACGCAGTATTTT	TRBD2	TRBV30	-	TRBJ2-3
CASSAQGQTNEKLFF	TGTGCCAGCAGCGCCCAGGGACAGACGAATGAAAAACTGTTTTTT	TRBD1	TRBV7-3	-	TRBJ1-4
CASSIDRGDEKLFF	TGTGCCAGCAGTATCGACAGGGGCGATGAAAAACTGTTTTTT	TRBD1	TRBV27	-	TRBJ1-4
CSASSGTRKETQYF	TGCAGTGCTAGTAGCGGGACTCGAAAAGAGACCCAGTACTTC	TRBD2	TRBV20-1	-	TRBJ2-5
CASSDWAANEKLFF	TGTGCCAGCAGTGATTGGGCCGCTAATGAAAAACTGTTTTTT	-	TRBV6-1	-	TRBJ1-4
CASSLGTGGANNQPQHF	TGTGCCAGCAGCTTAGGGACAGGGGGCGCGAACAATCAGCCCCAGCATTTT	TRBD1	TRBV7-2	-	TRBJ1-5
CASSSSGTGGWTDTQYF	TGTGCCAGCAGCTCATCCGGGACAGGGGGGTGGACAGATACGCAGTATTTT	TRBD1	TRBV7-9	-	TRBJ2-3
CASSRTWGGDHGYTF	TGCGCCAGCAGCCGAACTTGGGGGGGGGACCATGGCTACACCTTC	-	TRBV4-1	-	TRBJ1-2
CASSPGSGQTEAFF	TGTGCCAGCTCACCAGGGTCAGGGCAAACTGAAGCTTTCTTT	-	TRBV18	-	TRBJ1-1
CASSARLASYEQYF	TGTGCCAGCAGCGCCAGACTAGCGAGCTACGAGCAGTACTTC	TRBD2	TRBV7-2	-	TRBJ2-7
CASSFQPIGAFF	TGTGCCAGCAGTTTTCAACCTATTGGAGCTTTCTTT	-	TRBV28	-	TRBJ1-1
CASSLGGADTDTQYF	TGCGCCAGCAGCTTGGGGGGCGCGGACACAGATACGCAGTATTTT	-	TRBV5-1	-	TRBJ2-3
CASSPFTPGANEKLFF	TGTGCCAGCTCACCATTTACTCCTGGGGCAAATGAAAAACTGTTTTTT	-	TRBV18	-	TRBJ1-4
CASNVGAGTTDTQYF	TGTGCCAGCAACGTGGGTGCGGGGACCACAGATACGCAGTATTTT	-	TRBV9	-	TRBJ2-3
CASSYQGQGKHF	TGTGCCAGCAGCTACCAGGGACAGGGAAAGCATTTT	TRBD1	TRBV7-4	-	TRBJ1-5
CASSMPPGQGDYEQYF	TGTGCCAGTAGTATGCCCCCCGGACAGGGGGACTACGAGCAGTACTTC	TRBD1	TRBV19	once	TRBJ2-7
CASKHQGFVAKNIQYF	TGTGCCAGCAAACATCAGGGATTCGTAGCCAAAAACATTCAGTACTTC	-	TRBV21-1	once	TRBJ2-4
CASQTPIDRGSFQETQYF	TGTGCCAGTCAAACCCCAATAGACAGGGGGTCTTTCCAAGAGACCCAGTACTTC	TRBD1	TRBV2	-	TRBJ2-5
CASSPTNGYGYTF	TGTGCCAGCAGCCCGACAAATGGTTATGGCTACACCTTC	-	TRBV7-9	-	TRBJ1-2
CASGPTGYSNQPQHF	TGTGCCAGCGGGCCGACAGGTTATAGCAATCAGCCCCAGCATTTT	-	TRBV28	once	TRBJ1-5